The following is a T cell receptor (beta chain) sequence with its context. The sample originates from a study of T cell responses to AZD1222 COVID-19 vaccine. Using immunoSEQ multiplex PCR, the repertoire was profiled, and TCRdb retains in-frame clones only, with some absent. The data contain around 120,000 clones, 92% of them singletons. This TCR was recovered from an adult in good health. Sequenced here: peripheral blood, sampled on day 0 of AZD1222 vaccination.

CDR3 loop: CASSYSGDHNSPLHF. Written as DNA, the CDR3 is TGTGCCAGCAGTTACTCAGGGGACCATAATTCACCCCTCCACTTT. This chain joins TRBV6-2 or TRBV6-3 and TRBJ1-6, with D tentatively TRBD1 (5 bases). This CDR3 contains 15 residues. Germline CDR1 MNHEY, CDR2 SVGEGT. Trimming removed 0 bases at V and 5 bases at J, with 8 bases between.